The 9 T cell receptor beta chains below were found in one sample sequenced in a study of T cell repertoires in cytomegalovirus infection. These TCRs are of unknown antigen specificity. TCRdb analysed the reads with MiXCR anew, one entry per CDR3 protein. The sample has around 800,000 distinct CDR3 sequences; approximately 29% are singletons. Here the sequenced sample was cultured CD8+ T cells from PBMCs, taken from culture after CMV antigen stimulation. These receptor sequences come from a human donor in good health (CMV status not recorded). Some clones in this sample may be carry-over from other donors' samples.

This clonotype was seen many times. The V call is TRBV7-2, the J call TRBJ2-1; D assignment may be TRBD1 or TRBD2 (5 bases each). The germline V gene has CDR1 SGHTA and CDR2 FQGNSA. Trimming cost V 5 bases and J 8 bases, with 16 bases left between them. The CDR3 has 14 residues. The CDR3 spells CASSPGQGSDEQFF. In DNA form, the CDR3 reads TGTGCCAGCAGCCCGGGGCAGGGTTCCGATGAGCAGTTCTTC.

The V call is TRBV12-5, the J call TRBJ1-5; TRBD1 might be the D (5 bases). Trimming removed 5 bases at V and 6 bases at J, with 11 bases between. The CDR3 extends over 13 amino acids. The germline CDR1 and CDR2 sequences are LGHNT and FRNRAP. As DNA, the CDR3 is TGTGCTAGTGGTCACGGAAGGGGTCAGCCCCAGCATTTT. This encodes CASGHGRGQPQHF.

The V call is TRBV6-5, the J call TRBJ2-1; D not resolved. CDR1 MNHEY and CDR2 SVGAGI come from the germline V gene. This CDR3 is 14 amino acids long. V lost 10 bases and J lost 4, with 17 bases in between. Written as DNA, the CDR3 is TGTGCCACGGCAAGCGACTCCCCGTACAATGAGCAGTTCTTC. It encodes CATASDSPYNEQFF.

The gene calls are TRBV2 and TRBJ1-4; D is undetermined. V was trimmed by 7 bases and J by 8 bases, leaving 5 bases between them. Per the germline V gene, CDR1 is SNHLY and CDR2 is FYNNEI. This CDR3 contains 10 residues. This CDR3 reads CASTGEKLFF. CDR3 nucleotides: TGTGCCAGCACGGGCGAAAAACTGTTTTTT.

This clonotype has a handful of counts. This chain links TRBV5-4 with TRBJ1-1; 8 bases are shared with TRBD1. Germline assignment: CDR1 SGHNT and CDR2 YYREEE (reference sequence). The ends lost 4 bases at V and 0 bases at J; junction bases unmatched: 14. The CDR3 is 18 amino acids. The CDR3 loop is CASSTGPGGVGVNTEAFF. The CDR3 coding sequence is TGTGCCAGCAGCACTGGTCCAGGGGGCGTCGGTGTGAACACTGAAGCTTTCTTT.

The chain has TRBV27 and TRBJ1-2; 9 bases map to TRBD1. Unmatched junction bases numbered 8, after V lost 8 bases and J lost 4 bases. The CDR3 has 14 amino acids. From germline, CDR1 is MNHEY and CDR2 SMNVEV (reference sequence). DNA of the CDR3: TGTGCCAGCGGCTTACAGGGGGCGTCCTATGGCTACACCTTC. Translation: CASGLQGASYGYTF.

The chain links TRBV7-9 to TRBJ1-1; 11 positions agree with TRBD1. Looked up from germline, CDR1 is SEHNR and CDR2 is FQNEAQ (reference sequence). V shed 5 bases and J 6 bases; nucleotides not matched to a gene: 5. This CDR3 is built from 14 residues. The CDR3: CASSLPGQGAEAFF. CDR3 bases: TGTGCCAGCAGCCTACCGGGACAGGGGGCTGAAGCTTTCTTT.

The CDR3 bases are TGTGCCAGTAGTATTGGGCTTGAATGGACTGAAGCTTTCTTT. Encoded protein: CASSIGLEWTEAFF. The chain uses TRBV19 and TRBJ1-1, with D uncertain. Germline V gene lookup returns CDR1 LNHDA and CDR2 SQIVND (reference sequence). This CDR3 contains 14 residues. V was clipped by 3 bases and J by 5 bases, with 13 bases between them.

This clonotype has just a few counts. The chain carries TRBV7-8 and TRBJ2-3, with TRBD1 matching 7 bases. This CDR3 is built from 16 residues. With V trimmed by 5 bases and J by 0 bases, 8 bases remained unmatched. Looked up from germline, CDR1 is SGHVS and CDR2 is FQNEAQ. As DNA, the CDR3 is TGTGCCAGCAGCGACGACAGGGTGACTAGCACAGATACGCAGTATTTT. This translates into CASSDDRVTSTDTQYF.